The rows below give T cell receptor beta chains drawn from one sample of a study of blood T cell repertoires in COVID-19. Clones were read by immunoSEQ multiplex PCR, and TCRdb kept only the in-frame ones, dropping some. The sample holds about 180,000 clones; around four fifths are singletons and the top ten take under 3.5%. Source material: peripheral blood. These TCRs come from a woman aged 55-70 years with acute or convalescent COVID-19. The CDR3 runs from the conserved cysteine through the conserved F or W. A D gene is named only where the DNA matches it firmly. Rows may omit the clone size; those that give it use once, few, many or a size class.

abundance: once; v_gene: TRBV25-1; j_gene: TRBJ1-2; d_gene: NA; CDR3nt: TGTGCCAGCAGTGAAGGACAGCGTACGGGAGGCTACACCTTC; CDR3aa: CASSEGQRTGGYTF
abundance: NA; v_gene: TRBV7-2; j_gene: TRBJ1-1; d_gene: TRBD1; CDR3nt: TGTGCCAGCAGCTTAGGACAGGGGTGGGCCACTGAAGCTTTCTTT; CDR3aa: CASSLGQGWATEAFF
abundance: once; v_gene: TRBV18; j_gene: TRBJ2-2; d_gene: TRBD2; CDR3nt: TGTGCCAGCTCACCACGACTAGCGGGGGGGCCACTAAACACCGGGGAGCTGTTTTTT; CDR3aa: CASSPRLAGGPLNTGELFF
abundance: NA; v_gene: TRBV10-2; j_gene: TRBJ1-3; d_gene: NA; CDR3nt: TGCGCCAGCAGTTGGGGGGGGACTGGAAACACCATATATTTT; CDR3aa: CASSWGGTGNTIYF
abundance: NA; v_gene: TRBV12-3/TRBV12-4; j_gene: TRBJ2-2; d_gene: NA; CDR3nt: TGTGCCAGCAGTGCGAGAGGACAGAAGTTTTTT; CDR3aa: CASSARGQKFF
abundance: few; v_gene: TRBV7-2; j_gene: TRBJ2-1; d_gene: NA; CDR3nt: TGTGCCAGCAGCTTAGCGTCTCGACCCCGAGGAGGCAATGAGCAGTTCTTC; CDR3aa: CASSLASRPRGGNEQFF
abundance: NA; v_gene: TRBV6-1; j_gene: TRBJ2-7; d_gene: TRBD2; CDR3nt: TGTGCCAGCAGTGATAGCGGGGGGGCTTCCTACGAGCAGTACTTC; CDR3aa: CASSDSGGASYEQYF
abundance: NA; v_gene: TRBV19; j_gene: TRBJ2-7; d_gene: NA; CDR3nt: TGTGCCCACAACACGGACAGTTACTCCTACGAGCAGTACTTC; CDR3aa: CAHNTDSYSYEQYF
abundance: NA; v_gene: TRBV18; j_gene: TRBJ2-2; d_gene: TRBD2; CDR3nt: TGTGCCAGCTCACTTAGCGGGGCGAACACCGGGGAGCTGTTTTTT; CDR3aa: CASSLSGANTGELFF
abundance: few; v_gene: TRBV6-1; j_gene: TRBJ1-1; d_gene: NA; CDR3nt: TGTGCCAGCAGTGATAATGCGGACACTGAAGCTTTCTTT; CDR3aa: CASSDNADTEAFF
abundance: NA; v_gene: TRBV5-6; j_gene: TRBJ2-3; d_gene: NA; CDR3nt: TGTGCCAGCAGCTTGGTTCCACTCACAGATACGCAGTATTTT; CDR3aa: CASSLVPLTDTQYF
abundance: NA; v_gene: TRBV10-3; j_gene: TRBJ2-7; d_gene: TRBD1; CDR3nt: TGTGCCATCAGTGCCGGGACAGGGGGCTACGAGCAGTACTTC; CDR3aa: CAISAGTGGYEQYF
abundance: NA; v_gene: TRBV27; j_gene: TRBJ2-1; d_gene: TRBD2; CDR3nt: TGTGCCAGCAGTTTAGATAGACTAGCGGGTAATGAGCAGTTCTTC; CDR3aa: CASSLDRLAGNEQFF
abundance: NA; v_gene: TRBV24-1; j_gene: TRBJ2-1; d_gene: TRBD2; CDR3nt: TGTGCCACCAGTGATTGCGGAACTAGCGGCTGTACGGAACAGTTCTTC; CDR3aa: CATSDCGTSGCTEQFF
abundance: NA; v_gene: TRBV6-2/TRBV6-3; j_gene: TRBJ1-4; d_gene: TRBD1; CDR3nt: TGTGCCAGCAGTCGCATTACAGGGGGCTCCTTTGAAAAACTGTTTTTT; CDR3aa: CASSRITGGSFEKLFF
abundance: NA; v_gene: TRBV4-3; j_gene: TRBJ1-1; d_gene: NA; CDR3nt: TGCGCCAGCAGCCAAGAGTGGGGGGGAGCCCGAGGGGTGAACACTGAAGCTTTCTTT; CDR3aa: CASSQEWGGARGVNTEAFF
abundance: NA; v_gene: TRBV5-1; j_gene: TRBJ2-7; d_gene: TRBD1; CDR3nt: TGCGCCAGCAGCTTGGCGCAGACAGGGTACGAGCAGTACTTC; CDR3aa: CASSLAQTGYEQYF
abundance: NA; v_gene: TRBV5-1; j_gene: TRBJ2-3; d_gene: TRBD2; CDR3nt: TGCGCCAGCAGCTTTAGCGGGGGGATCACAGATACGCAGTATTTT; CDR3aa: CASSFSGGITDTQYF
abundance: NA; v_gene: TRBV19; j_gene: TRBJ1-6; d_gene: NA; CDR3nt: TGTGCCAGTAGTATCCGGGACAACTTCTCTTCACCCCTCCACTTT; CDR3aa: CASSIRDNFSSPLHF
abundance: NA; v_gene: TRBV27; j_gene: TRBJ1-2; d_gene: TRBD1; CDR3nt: TGTGCCAGCAGTTTTTCCCAGGGGGCTGGCTACACCTTC; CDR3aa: CASSFSQGAGYTF
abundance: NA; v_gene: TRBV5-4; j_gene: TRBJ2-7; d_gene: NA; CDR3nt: TGTGCCAGCAGCCGGGCGGGTGTGGGGGCCGTTTACGAGCAGTACTTC; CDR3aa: CASSRAGVGAVYEQYF
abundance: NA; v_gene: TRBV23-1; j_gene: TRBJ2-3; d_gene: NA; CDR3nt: TGCGCCAGCAGACTAGAAGGAGGGGCGAAAGGCGCGTATACGCAGTATTTT; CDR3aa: CASRLEGGAKGAYTQYF
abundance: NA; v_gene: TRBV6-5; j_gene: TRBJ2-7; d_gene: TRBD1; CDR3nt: TGTGCCAGCAGTACAGGGGGGTACGAGCAGTACTTC; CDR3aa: CASSTGGYEQYF
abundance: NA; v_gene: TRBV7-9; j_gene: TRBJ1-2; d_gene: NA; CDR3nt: TGTGCCAGCAGCTTATGGGGGAAACAGGGTCGGAGCTATGGCTACACCTTC; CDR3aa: CASSLWGKQGRSYGYTF
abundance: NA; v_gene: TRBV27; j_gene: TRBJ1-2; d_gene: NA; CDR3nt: TGTGCCAGCAGTTTATCGGGAGGGAACTATGGCTACACCTTC; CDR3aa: CASSLSGGNYGYTF
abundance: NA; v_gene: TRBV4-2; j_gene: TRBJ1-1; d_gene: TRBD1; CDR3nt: TGTGCCAGCAGCCAAGTGCAGGGACAGGGAGGAACTGAAGCTTTCTTT; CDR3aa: CASSQVQGQGGTEAFF
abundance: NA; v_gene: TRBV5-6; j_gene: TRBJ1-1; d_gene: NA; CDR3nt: TGTGCCAGCAGCTTTCTGAGGAACACTGAAGCTTTCTTT; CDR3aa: CASSFLRNTEAFF
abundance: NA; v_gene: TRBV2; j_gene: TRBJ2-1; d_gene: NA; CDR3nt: TGTGCCAGCTGCACCGAGAGGTACAATGAGCAGTTCTTC; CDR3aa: CASCTERYNEQFF